These 14 T cell receptor beta chains were all obtained from the same sample, sequenced in a study of human versus mouse CDR3 diversity and MHC coevolution. The protocol was immunoSEQ multiplex PCR, while the TCRdb copy is restricted to in-frame clones and leaves out a portion. The sample lists about 73,000 clones, about 90% occurring once. The specimen was naive CD4+ T cells from blood. The subset here: CD45RO-negative CD62L-positive naive CD4 T cells. These receptors were taken from a person aged 30 to 70 in good health.

The chain has TRBV19 and TRBJ1-1, with D perhaps matching TRBD1 (5 bases). V lost 4 bases and J lost 11, with 8 bases in between. The CDR3 is 10 amino acids. Germline CDR1 is LNHDA and CDR2 is SQIVND (reference sequence). This chain's CDR3 is CASSSRDAFF. The CDR3 nucleotides are TGTGCCAGTAGTAGCAGGGATGCTTTCTTT.

The J gene is TRBJ1-2, the V gene TRBV19; D might be TRBD1 (5 bases). Germline V gene sequence: CDR1 LNHDA, CDR2 SQIVND (reference sequence). Trimming removed 7 bases from V and 4 bases from J, with 19 bases in between. This CDR3 has 15 amino acids. Here the CDR3 reads CASTPAGPILYGYTF. The CDR3 bases are TGTGCCAGTACCCCAGCAGGGCCGATACTCTATGGCTACACCTTC.

This chain joins TRBV5-1 and TRBJ1-4; weak D call: TRBD1 (5 bases). Trimming cost V 0 bases and J 7 bases, with 13 bases left between them. CDR3 size: 15 residues. Germline assignment: CDR1 SGHRS and CDR2 YFSETQ. The CDR3 spells CASSLAGGVGEKLFF. The CDR3, as DNA: TGCGCCAGCAGCTTGGCCGGAGGGGTCGGTGAAAAACTGTTTTTT. The full variable domain, rest sourced from reference TRBV5-1 and TRBJ1-4, is KAGVTQTPRYLIKTRGQQVTLSCSPISGHRSVSWYQQTPGQGLQFLFEYFSETQRNKGNFPGRFSGRQFSNSRSEMNVSTLELGDSALYLCASSLAGGVGEKLFFGSGTQLSVL.

The chain joins TRBV5-4 to TRBJ1-4, with unresolved D. CDR1 and CDR2 (germline): SGHNT, YYREEE (reference sequence). V gave up 5 bases and J gave up 2 bases, with 16 bases separating them. The CDR3 contains 16 residues. Here the CDR3 reads CASSEGAGITNEKLFF. The DNA of the CDR3 is TGTGCCAGCAGTGAGGGAGCGGGGATCACTAATGAAAAACTGTTTTTT.

This sequence joins TRBV11-2 and TRBJ2-1; 7 nucleotides match TRBD2. Germline CDR1 and CDR2: SGHAT and FQNNGV. The CDR3 covers 15 residues. The ends lost 5 bases at V and 3 bases at J; junction bases unmatched: 7. The DNA for the CDR3 is TGTGCCAGCAGCCCATCGAGCGGGAACTACAATGAGCAGTTCTTC. Amino acids: CASSPSSGNYNEQFF.

This rearrangement joins TRBV9 to TRBJ2-1; D unclear. Trimming cost V 0 bases and J 1 base, with 8 bases left between them. The length of the CDR3 is 15 residues. Germline CDR1 reads SGDLS; CDR2 reads YYNGEE. CDR3 sequence (DNA): TGTGCCAGCAGCGTAGCGAGTGCATCCTACAATGAGCAGTTCTTC. It specifies CASSVASASYNEQFF.

The V gene is TRBV6-5, the J gene TRBJ1-2, with 8 bases matching TRBD1. There are 16 residues in the CDR3. V shed 2 bases and J 7 bases; nucleotides not matched to a gene: 12. Germline V CDR1 and CDR2: MNHEY, SVGAGI. In DNA form, the CDR3 reads TGTGCCAGCAGTTACGGAACCGGGACAGGTCCCTCTGGCTACACCTTC. The encoded protein is CASSYGTGTGPSGYTF.

The chain uses TRBV29-1 and TRBJ2-5, with 11 bases matching TRBD1. Germline V gene data show CDR1 as SQVTM and CDR2 as ANQGSEA. With V trimmed by 4 bases and J by 5 bases, 9 bases remained unmatched. This CDR3 has 15 residues. CDR3 residues: CSVATGTGGFETQYF. The CDR3 DNA is TGCAGCGTTGCGACGGGGACAGGGGGTTTTGAGACCCAGTACTTC. The whole variable domain, remainder taken from reference TRBV29-1 and TRBJ2-5, is SAVISQKPSRDICQRGTSLTIQCQVDSQVTMMFWYRQQPGQSLTLIATANQGSEATYESGFVIDKFPISRPNLTFSTLTVSNMSPEDSSIYLCSVATGTGGFETQYFGPGTRLLVL.

The chain has TRBV29-1 and TRBJ1-2; D is uncertain. CDR3 length: 13 amino acids. Germline V CDR1 and CDR2: SQVTM, ANQGSEA. The V end lost 2 bases, the J end lost 2 bases, and 9 bases lay between the germline ends. CDR3 DNA sequence: TGCAGCGTTGAATTTGCGGTGAACTATGGCTACACCTTC. Translation: CSVEFAVNYGYTF.

This clone was seen only once. The chain combines TRBV30 with TRBJ1-2; 9 nucleotides align to TRBD1. Germline CDR1 and CDR2: GTSNPN and SVGIG (reference sequence). Trimming removed 0 bases from V and 5 bases from J; junction bases left unmatched: 7. The CDR3 has 15 amino acids. CDR3 in amino acids: CAWSVLQGARYGYTF. The CDR3 nucleotides read TGTGCCTGGAGTGTGCTACAGGGGGCTCGTTATGGCTACACCTTC.

This clone was detected only once. This sequence joins TRBV10-3 and TRBJ2-3; D gene ambiguous. The CDR3 has 13 amino acids. CDR1 is ENHRY and CDR2 is SYGVKD in the germline V gene. The V end was cut by 10 bases, the J end by 1 base, with 12 bases between. The CDR3: CATGPMGTDTQYF. DNA for the CDR3: TGTGCCACAGGCCCAATGGGCACAGATACGCAGTATTTT.

V usage is TRBV5-1 and J usage is TRBJ2-1, with 14 bases aligning to TRBD2. V lost 7 bases and J lost 6; bases outside the gene matches: 12. Germline CDR1 is SGHRS and CDR2 is YFSETQ. The CDR3 has 17 residues. The CDR3 bases are TGCGCCAGCCGGCCTTTGGGGACTAGCGGGAGAAGCAATGAGCAGTTCTTC. Protein: CASRPLGTSGRSNEQFF. Drawing the rest from reference TRBV5-1 and TRBJ2-1, the complete variable domain is KAGVTQTPRYLIKTRGQQVTLSCSPISGHRSVSWYQQTPGQGLQFLFEYFSETQRNKGNFPGRFSGRQFSNSRSEMNVSTLELGDSALYLCASRPLGTSGRSNEQFFGPGTRLTVL.

V usage is TRBV30 and J usage is TRBJ2-5; no definite D call. This CDR3 has 11 amino acids. The germline V and J ends were trimmed by 0 bases and 5 bases, with 4 bases remaining between them. The germline CDR1 and CDR2 sequences are GTSNPN and SVGIG (reference sequence). As DNA, the CDR3 is TGTGCCTGGAGTGTATATGAGACCCAGTACTTC. Translating it yields CAWSVYETQYF.

CDR3: CASSLWGQGSPLHF. The CDR3 DNA reads TGTGCCAGCAGTTTATGGGGACAGGGATCACCCCTCCACTTT. The V gene is TRBV27, the J gene TRBJ1-6, with 9 positions matching TRBD1. Germline V gives CDR1 MNHEY, CDR2 SMNVEV (reference sequence). Trimming took 1 base from V and 10 from J; bases not matched to a gene: 2. The length of the CDR3 is 14 residues.